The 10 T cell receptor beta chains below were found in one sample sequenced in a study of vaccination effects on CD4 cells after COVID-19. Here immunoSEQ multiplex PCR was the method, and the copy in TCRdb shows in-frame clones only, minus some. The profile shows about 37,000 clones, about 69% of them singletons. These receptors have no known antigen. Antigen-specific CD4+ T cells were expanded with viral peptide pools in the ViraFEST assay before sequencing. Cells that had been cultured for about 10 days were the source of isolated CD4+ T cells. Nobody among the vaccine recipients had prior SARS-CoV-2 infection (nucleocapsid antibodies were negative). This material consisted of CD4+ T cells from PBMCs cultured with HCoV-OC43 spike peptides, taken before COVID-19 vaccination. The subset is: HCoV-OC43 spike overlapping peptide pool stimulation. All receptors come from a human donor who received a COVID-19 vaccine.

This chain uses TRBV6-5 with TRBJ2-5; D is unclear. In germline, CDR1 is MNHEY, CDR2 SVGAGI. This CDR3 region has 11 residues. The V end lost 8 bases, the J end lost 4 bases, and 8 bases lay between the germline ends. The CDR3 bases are TGTGCCAGCTCCGGCCGAGAGACCCAGTACTTC. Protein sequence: CASSGRETQYF.

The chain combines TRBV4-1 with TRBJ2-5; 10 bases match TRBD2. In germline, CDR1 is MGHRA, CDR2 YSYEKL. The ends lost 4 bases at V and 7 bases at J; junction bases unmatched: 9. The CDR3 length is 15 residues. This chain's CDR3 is CASSLSAGGPGTQYF. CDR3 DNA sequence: TGCGCCAGCAGCCTCTCAGCGGGAGGGCCCGGGACCCAGTACTTC.

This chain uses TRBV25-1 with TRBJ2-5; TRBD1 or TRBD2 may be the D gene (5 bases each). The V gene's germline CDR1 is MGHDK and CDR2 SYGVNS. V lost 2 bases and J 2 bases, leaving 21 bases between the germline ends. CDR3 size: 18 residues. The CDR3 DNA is TGTGCCAGCAGTGAAGCGAGGGGCACGGGATCGGGACAAGAGACCCAGTACTTC. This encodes CASSEARGTGSGQETQYF.

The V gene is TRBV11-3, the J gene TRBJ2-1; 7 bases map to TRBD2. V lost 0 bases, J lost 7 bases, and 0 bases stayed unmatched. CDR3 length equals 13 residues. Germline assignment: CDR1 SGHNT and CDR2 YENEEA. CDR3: CASSLEAGNEQFF. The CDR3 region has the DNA TGTGCCAGCAGCTTAGAAGCGGGAAATGAGCAGTTCTTC.

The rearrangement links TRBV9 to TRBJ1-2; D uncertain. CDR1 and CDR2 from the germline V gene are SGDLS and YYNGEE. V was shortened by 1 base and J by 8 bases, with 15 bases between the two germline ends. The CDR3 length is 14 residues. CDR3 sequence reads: CASSVPGRGRGYTF. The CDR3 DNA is TGTGCCAGCAGCGTACCCGGCCGAGGACGCGGCTACACCTTC.

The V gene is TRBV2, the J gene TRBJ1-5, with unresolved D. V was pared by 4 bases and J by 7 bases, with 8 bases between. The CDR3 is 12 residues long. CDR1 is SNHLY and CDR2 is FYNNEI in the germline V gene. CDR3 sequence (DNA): TGTGCCAGCAGTGCGGAACCGCAGCCCCAGCATTTT. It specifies CASSAEPQPQHF.

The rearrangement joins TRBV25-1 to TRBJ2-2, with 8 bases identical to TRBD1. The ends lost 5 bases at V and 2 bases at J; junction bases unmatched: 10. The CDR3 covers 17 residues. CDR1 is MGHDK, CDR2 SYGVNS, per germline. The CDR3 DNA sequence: TGTGCCAGCAGTCCCAAGGGAGGACAGGGAAACACCGGGGAGCTGTTTTTT. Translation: CASSPKGGQGNTGELFF.

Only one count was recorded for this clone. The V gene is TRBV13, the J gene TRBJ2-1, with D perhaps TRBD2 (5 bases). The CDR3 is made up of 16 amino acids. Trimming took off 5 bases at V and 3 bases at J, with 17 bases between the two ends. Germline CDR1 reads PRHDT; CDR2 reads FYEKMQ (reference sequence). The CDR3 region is CASSPRGLASYNEQFF. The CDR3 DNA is TGTGCCAGCAGCCCCCGCGGGCTAGCCAGCTACAATGAGCAGTTCTTC.

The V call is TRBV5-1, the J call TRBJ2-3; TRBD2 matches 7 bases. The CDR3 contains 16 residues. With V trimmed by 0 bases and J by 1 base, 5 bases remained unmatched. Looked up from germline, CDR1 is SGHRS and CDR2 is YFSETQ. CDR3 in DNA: TGCGCCAGCAGCTTGGGGGGCGGGGGAGGCACAGATACGCAGTATTTT. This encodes CASSLGGGGGTDTQYF. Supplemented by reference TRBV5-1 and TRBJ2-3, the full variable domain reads KAGVTQTPRYLIKTRGQQVTLSCSPISGHRSVSWYQQTPGQGLQFLFEYFSETQRNKGNFPGRFSGRQFSNSRSEMNVSTLELGDSALYLCASSLGGGGGTDTQYFGPGTRLTVL.

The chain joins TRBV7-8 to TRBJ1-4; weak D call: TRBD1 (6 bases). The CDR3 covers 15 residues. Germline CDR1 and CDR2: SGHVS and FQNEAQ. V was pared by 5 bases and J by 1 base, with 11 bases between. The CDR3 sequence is CASSPDRQTNEKLFF. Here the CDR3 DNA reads TGTGCCAGCAGCCCAGACAGGCAAACTAATGAAAAACTGTTTTTT. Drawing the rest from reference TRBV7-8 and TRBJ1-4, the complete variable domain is GAGVSQSPRYKVAKRGQDVALRCDPISGHVSLFWYQQALGQGPEFLTYFQNEAQLDKSGLPSDRFFAERPEGSVSTLKIQRTQQEDSAVYLCASSPDRQTNEKLFFGSGTQLSVL.